These 23 T cell receptor beta chains came from one sample sequenced in a study of identifying expanded T cells in peripheral blood. Measured with immunoSEQ multiplex PCR; TCRdb has only the in-frame clones, and not every one. Of around 60,000 clones in the sample, approximately 80% were seen once. Material: blood. The receptors were gathered from a person aged 18 to 75 in good health.

This chain joins TRBV6-1 and TRBJ1-6, with D tentatively TRBD1 (6 bases). The germline gives CDR1 MNHNS, CDR2 SASEGT. V dropped 4 bases and J dropped 5 bases, with 12 bases sitting between them. The CDR3 runs 15 residues. DNA of the CDR3: TGTGCCAGCAGTGCCCCGGGGGCAAATAATTCACCCCTCCACTTT. It is translated as CASSAPGANNSPLHF.

The rearrangement joins TRBV7-9 to TRBJ2-1; 7 positions agree with TRBD1. Germline V gene data show CDR1 as SEHNR and CDR2 as FQNEAQ (reference sequence). V lost 1 base to trimming and J lost 8 bases; unmatched junction nucleotides: 14. The CDR3 is made up of 17 amino acids. The CDR3 DNA sequence: TGTGCCAGCAGCTTAGGCGCCCTCGACAGGGTCGTCGATGAGCAGTTCTTC. It encodes CASSLGALDRVVDEQFF.

The chain uses TRBV28 and TRBJ2-1; possibly TRBD1 for D (5 bases). Germline CDR1 and CDR2: MDHEN and SYDVKM. Between the trimmed V and J ends, which lost 6 bases and 0 bases, there was a span of 12 bases. The CDR3 totals 15 residues. The CDR3: CASSLDSASYNEQFF. The CDR3 bases are TGTGCCAGCAGCCTCGACAGCGCCTCCTACAATGAGCAGTTCTTC.

The chain carries TRBV13 and TRBJ1-1; a possible D gene is TRBD1 (6 bases). V dropped 7 bases and J dropped 1 base, with 16 bases sitting between them. Germline V gene data show CDR1 as PRHDT and CDR2 as FYEKMQ (reference sequence). The CDR3 runs to 15 residues. The CDR3 nucleotides are TGTGCCAGCATCATGGCGCAGGGGACGAACACTGAAGCTTTCTTT. The encoded protein is CASIMAQGTNTEAFF.

This chain links TRBV7-9 with TRBJ1-1, with D maybe TRBD1 (5 bases). The CDR3 covers 12 residues. CDR1 and CDR2 from the germline V gene are SEHNR and FQNEAQ (reference sequence). Trimming removed 1 base at V and 8 bases at J, with 8 bases between. The CDR3 loop reads CASSLVRGEAFF. The CDR3 nucleotides are TGTGCCAGCAGCTTAGTCCGGGGCGAAGCTTTCTTT.

This chain links TRBV19 with TRBJ2-6, with 7 positions matching TRBD1. V shed 5 bases, J shed 0 bases, and the junction held 4 bases outside the gene matches. Germline assignment: CDR1 LNHDA and CDR2 SQIVND (reference sequence). The CDR3 consists of 16 residues. The CDR3 region is CASSPSGGSGANVLTF. The DNA for the CDR3 is TGTGCCAGTAGTCCTTCAGGGGGCTCTGGGGCCAACGTCCTGACTTTC.

The CDR3 spells CASSAQGRIDEKLFF. The DNA for the CDR3 is TGTGCCAGCAGCGCCCAGGGGCGGATCGATGAAAAACTGTTTTTT. The rearrangement uses TRBV7-2 and TRBJ1-4; TRBD1 is a possible D gene (6 bases). The V and J ends lost 5 bases and 6 bases respectively, with 16 bases between them. This CDR3 has 15 residues. Germline V CDR1 and CDR2: SGHTA, FQGNSA.

The table lists this clone with a count of one. The V gene is TRBV5-1, the J gene TRBJ2-3; possible D gene TRBD1, 5 bases. With 1 base removed from V and 3 bases from J, the gap between germline ends came to 6 bases. The CDR3 runs to 13 residues. The V gene's germline CDR1 is SGHRS and CDR2 YFSETQ. The CDR3 region has the DNA TGCGCCAGCAGCTTGTACAGGACAGATACGCAGTATTTT. Translation: CASSLYRTDTQYF.

This sequence joins TRBV4-3 and TRBJ1-4; D unresolved. Germline CDR1 reads LGHNA; CDR2 reads YSLEER. The CDR3 contains 15 residues. Trimming took off 0 bases at V and 7 bases at J, with 12 bases between the two ends. CDR3 loop: CASSQDSSAAEKLFF. CDR3 sequence (DNA): TGCGCCAGCAGCCAAGATTCCTCGGCCGCTGAAAAACTGTTTTTT.

The chain employs TRBV9 and TRBJ2-1; TRBD2 aligns across 10 bases. V shed 3 bases and J 4 bases; nucleotides not matched to a gene: 4. The CDR3 is 15 amino acids. The V gene's germline CDR1 is SGDLS and CDR2 YYNGEE. The CDR3 DNA reads as TGTGCCAGCAGCGCCGGACTAGCGGCTTACAATGAGCAGTTCTTC. Translated, it gives CASSAGLAAYNEQFF.

The J gene is TRBJ2-7, the V gene TRBV11-2, with 8 bases fitting TRBD2. The germline gives CDR1 SGHAT, CDR2 FQNNGV. The junction had 14 bases not matched to a gene; V was cut back by 6 bases and J by 4 bases. The CDR3 spans 16 residues. CDR3 nucleotide sequence: TGTGCCAGCAGAACCGAACAAGCGGGAGAAGGGTACGAGCAGTACTTC. As protein: CASRTEQAGEGYEQYF.

The DNA of the CDR3 is TGTGCCAGCTCACCCTACGGGGGTACCTATAGCAATCAGCCCCAGCATTTT. Translation gives CASSPYGGTYSNQPQHF. The chain combines TRBV18 with TRBJ1-5, with D possibly TRBD1 on 5 matching bases. Trimming removed 3 bases from V and 0 bases from J, with 15 bases in between. Germline assignment: CDR1 KGHSH and CDR2 LQKENI. The CDR3 consists of 17 residues.

The chain carries TRBV6-1 and TRBJ1-1, with a weak D call TRBD1 (5 bases). Trimming cost V 5 bases and J 1 base, with 8 bases left between them. There are 13 residues in the CDR3. The germline CDR1 and CDR2 sequences are MNHNS and SASEGT. CDR3 DNA sequence: TGTGCCAGCAGTTCAGACAGGAACACTGAAGCTTTCTTT. It is translated as CASSSDRNTEAFF.

This rearrangement joins TRBV11-2 to TRBJ2-7; D gene uncertain. The CDR3 length is 14 residues. The V gene's germline CDR1 is SGHAT and CDR2 FQNNGV. Trimming left V 1 base short and J 2 bases short, with 9 bases between. CDR3 sequence: CASSLGGPAYEQYF. The CDR3 DNA reads as TGTGCCAGCAGCTTAGGTGGGCCAGCCTACGAGCAGTACTTC.

This chain's CDR3 is CAWSLLDREGAFF. CDR3 coding DNA: TGTGCCTGGAGCCTATTGGACAGGGAGGGAGCTTTCTTT. This chain links TRBV30 with TRBJ1-1, with TRBD1 matching over 8 bases. Germline trimming cut 3 bases from V and 10 bases from J; bases unmatched to any gene: 10. CDR1 is GTSNPN, CDR2 SVGIG, per germline (reference sequence). The CDR3 has 13 residues. The variable domain in full, with the rest retrieved from reference TRBV30 and TRBJ1-1, is SQTIHQWPATLVQPVGSPLSLECTVEGTSNPNLYWYRQAAGRGLQLLFYSVGIGQISSEVPQNLSASRPQDRQFILSSKKLLLSDSGFYLCAWSLLDREGAFFGQGTRLTVV.

V and J are TRBV6-6 and TRBJ1-1; D gene unclear. The V and J ends lost 8 bases and 3 bases respectively, with 7 bases between them. In germline, CDR1 is MNHNY, CDR2 SVGAGI (reference sequence). The CDR3 consists of 11 residues. CDR3 region: CASSWDTEAFF. Written as DNA, the CDR3 is TGTGCCAGCTCTTGGGACACTGAAGCTTTCTTT.

This chain uses TRBV11-2 with TRBJ1-1; D perhaps matches TRBD1 (6 bases). Deletions cut 1 base from V and 4 bases from J, with 10 bases between. Germline-derived CDR1 and CDR2 are SGHAT and FQNNGV. The CDR3 contains 14 residues. CDR3 sequence reads: CASSLVRGGTEAFF. The CDR3 DNA follows: TGTGCCAGCAGCTTAGTCAGGGGTGGCACTGAAGCTTTCTTT.

A few counts support this clone. V usage is TRBV4-1 and J usage is TRBJ1-1; 8 nucleotides match TRBD1. This CDR3 contains 17 residues. Germline loops: CDR1 MGHRA, CDR2 YSYEKL. With 2 bases clipped from V and 1 base from J, the junction kept 9 bases outside the gene matches. The CDR3 DNA sequence: TGCGCCAGCAGCCAATACACGGACAGGGTCAAGAACACTGAAGCTTTCTTT. Encoded protein: CASSQYTDRVKNTEAFF.

The DNA for the CDR3 is TGTGCCAGCAGCTTAGGGGCAGGGGACACTGAAGCTTTCTTT. Its translation: CASSLGAGDTEAFF. V usage is TRBV5-8 and J usage is TRBJ1-1, with D perhaps matching TRBD1 (6 bases). The V end lost 2 bases, the J end lost 3 bases, and 11 bases lay between the germline ends. Germline CDR1 SGHTS, CDR2 YDEGEE. CDR3 length: 14 amino acids.

The V and J genes are TRBV7-2 and TRBJ1-3; D is possibly TRBD1 (6 bases). The CDR3 has 15 residues. V lost 0 bases and J lost 1, with 7 bases in between. CDR1 and CDR2 (germline): SGHTA, FQGNSA. CDR3 residues: CASSLARGSGNTIYF. In DNA, the CDR3 is TGTGCCAGCAGCTTAGCCAGGGGTTCTGGAAACACCATATATTTT.

This sequence joins TRBV6-5 and TRBJ1-2; TRBD1 aligns across 8 bases. CDR1 and CDR2 (germline): MNHEY, SVGAGI. J lost 4 bases, V lost 2 bases, and 3 bases had no gene match. This CDR3 comprises 14 residues. CDR3 protein: CASSYDRGTYGYTF. CDR3 DNA: TGTGCCAGCAGTTACGACAGGGGAACCTATGGCTACACCTTC.

V usage is TRBV7-7 and J usage is TRBJ2-2, with no clear D. The germline CDR1 and CDR2 sequences are SSHAT and FNYEAQ (reference sequence). The CDR3 spans 14 residues. Trimming took off 2 bases at V and 2 bases at J, with 6 bases between the two ends. The CDR3 region has the DNA TGTGCCAGCAGCTTATCTGAAAACACCGGGGAGCTGTTTTTT. Translating gives CASSLSENTGELFF.

The chain joins TRBV5-1 to TRBJ2-3, with unresolved D. Trimming shortened V by 0 bases and J by 0 bases, and 5 bases separated the two germline ends. This CDR3 spans 14 amino acids. Germline assignment: CDR1 SGHRS and CDR2 YFSETQ. In nucleotides, the CDR3 is TGCGCCAGCAGCTTGGTGCTTAGCACAGATACGCAGTATTTT. Translated: CASSLVLSTDTQYF.